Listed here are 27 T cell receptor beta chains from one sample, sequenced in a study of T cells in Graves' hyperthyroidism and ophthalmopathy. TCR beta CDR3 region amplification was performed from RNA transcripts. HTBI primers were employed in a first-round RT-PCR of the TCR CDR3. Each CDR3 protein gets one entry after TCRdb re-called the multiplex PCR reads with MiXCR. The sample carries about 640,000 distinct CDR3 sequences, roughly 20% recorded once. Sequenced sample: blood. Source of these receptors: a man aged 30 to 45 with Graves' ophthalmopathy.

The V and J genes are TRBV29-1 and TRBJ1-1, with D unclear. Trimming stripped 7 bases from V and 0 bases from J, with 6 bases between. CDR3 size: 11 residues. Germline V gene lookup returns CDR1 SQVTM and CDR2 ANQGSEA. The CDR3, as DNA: TGCAGCGCCCACGTGAACACTGAAGCTTTCTTT. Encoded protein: CSAHVNTEAFF.

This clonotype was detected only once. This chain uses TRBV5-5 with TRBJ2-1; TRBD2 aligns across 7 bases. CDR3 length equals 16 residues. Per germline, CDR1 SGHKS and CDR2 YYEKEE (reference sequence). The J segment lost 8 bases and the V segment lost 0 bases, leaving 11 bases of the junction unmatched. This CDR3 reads CASSLVGGSLLDEQFF. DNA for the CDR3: TGTGCCAGCAGCTTGGTCGGCGGGAGTCTCCTCGATGAGCAGTTCTTC.

The CDR3 DNA is TGCGCCAGCAGCCACCGGGACCGCCGTCCCTACGAGCAGTACTTC. It yields the protein CASSHRDRRPYEQYF. The chain recombines TRBV5-1 with TRBJ2-7; D may correspond to TRBD1 or TRBD2 (5 bases each). V lost 4 bases, J lost 2 bases, and 16 bases lay in between. This CDR3 is built from 15 residues. Germline CDR1 and CDR2: SGHRS and YFSETQ.

The DNA of the CDR3 is TGTGCCAGCAGTCCCGGACTAGCCCTATCGGGCGAGCAGTACTTC. Its protein is CASSPGLALSGEQYF. V is TRBV7-2 and J is TRBJ2-7, with TRBD2 identical over 8 bases. The CDR3 consists of 15 residues. Germline CDR1 SGHTA, CDR2 FQGNSA. Trimming cost V 6 bases and J 6 bases; bases outside gene matches: 13.

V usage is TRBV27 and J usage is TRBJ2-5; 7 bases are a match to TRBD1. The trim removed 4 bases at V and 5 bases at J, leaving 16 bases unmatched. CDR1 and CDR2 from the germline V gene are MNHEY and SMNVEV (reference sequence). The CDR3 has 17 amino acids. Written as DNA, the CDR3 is TGTGCCAGCAGTTCACACAGGGAAGAGGGGGCCGAGGAGACCCAGTACTTC. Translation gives CASSSHREEGAEETQYF.

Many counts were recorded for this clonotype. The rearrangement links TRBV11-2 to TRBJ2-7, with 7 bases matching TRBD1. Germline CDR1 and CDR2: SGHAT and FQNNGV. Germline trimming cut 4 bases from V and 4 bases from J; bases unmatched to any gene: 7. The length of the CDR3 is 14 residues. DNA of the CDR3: TGTGCCAGCAGCTCTACACAGGGGTCGTACGAGCAGTACTTC. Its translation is CASSSTQGSYEQYF.

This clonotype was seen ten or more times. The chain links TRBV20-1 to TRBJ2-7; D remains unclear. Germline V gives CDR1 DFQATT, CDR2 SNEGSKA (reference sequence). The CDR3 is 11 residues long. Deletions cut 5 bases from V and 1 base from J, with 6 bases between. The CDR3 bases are TGCAGTGCTTCAGCATCCTACGAGCAGTACTTC. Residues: CSASASYEQYF.

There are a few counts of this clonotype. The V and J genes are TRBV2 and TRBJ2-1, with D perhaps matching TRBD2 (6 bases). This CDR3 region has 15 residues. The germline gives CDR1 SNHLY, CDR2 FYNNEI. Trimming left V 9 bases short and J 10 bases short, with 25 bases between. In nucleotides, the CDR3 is TGTGCCAGTTGGAGGGACGATTCCGGGAGTAGGGAGCAGTTCTTC. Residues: CASWRDDSGSREQFF.

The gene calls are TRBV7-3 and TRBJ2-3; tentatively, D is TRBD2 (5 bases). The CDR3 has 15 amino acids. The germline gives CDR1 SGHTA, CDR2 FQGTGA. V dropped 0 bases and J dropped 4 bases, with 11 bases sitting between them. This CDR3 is CASSLTGASADTQYF. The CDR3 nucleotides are TGTGCCAGCAGCTTAACGGGAGCTTCGGCAGATACGCAGTATTTT.

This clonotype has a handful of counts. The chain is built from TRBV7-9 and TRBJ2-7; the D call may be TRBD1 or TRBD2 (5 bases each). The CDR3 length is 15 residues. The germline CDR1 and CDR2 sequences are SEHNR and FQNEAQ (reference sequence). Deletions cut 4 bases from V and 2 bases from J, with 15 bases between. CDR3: CASSYGGTRTYEQYF. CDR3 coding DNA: TGTGCCAGCAGCTATGGGGGAACTAGGACCTACGAGCAGTACTTC.

The CDR3 DNA sequence: TGTGCCAGCAGCCAAGGTAACAGGGGATGGACCGGGGAGCTGTTTTTT. Amino acid sequence: CASSQGNRGWTGELFF. The chain employs TRBV3-1 and TRBJ2-2; 7 bases are shared with TRBD1. Losses at the gene ends were 1 base for V and 5 bases for J; bases not matched to a gene: 7. The germline gives CDR1 LGHDT, CDR2 YNNKEL (reference sequence). The CDR3 loop spans 16 amino acids.

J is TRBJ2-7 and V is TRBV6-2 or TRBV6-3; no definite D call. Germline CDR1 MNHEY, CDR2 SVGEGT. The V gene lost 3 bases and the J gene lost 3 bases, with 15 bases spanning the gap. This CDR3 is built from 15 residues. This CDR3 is CASSYLGDAVYEQYF. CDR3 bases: TGTGCCAGCAGTTATCTCGGTGATGCCGTCTACGAGCAGTACTTC.

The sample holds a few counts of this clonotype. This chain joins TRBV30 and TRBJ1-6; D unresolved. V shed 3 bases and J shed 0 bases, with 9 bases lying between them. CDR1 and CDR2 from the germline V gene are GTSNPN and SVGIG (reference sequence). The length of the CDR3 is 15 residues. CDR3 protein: CAWRKENSYNSPLHF. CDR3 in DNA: TGTGCCTGGAGGAAAGAAAACTCCTATAATTCACCCCTCCACTTT.

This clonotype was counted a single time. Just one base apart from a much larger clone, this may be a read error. The CDR3 DNA reads TGTGCCAGCAGGGGAGGTCCCATGGAGTTCTTT. Translation: CASRGGPMEFF. The rearrangement uses TRBV12-3 or TRBV12-4 and TRBJ1-1, with no clear D. This CDR3 is 11 amino acids long. The V end was cut by 6 bases, the J end by 14 bases, with 16 bases between.

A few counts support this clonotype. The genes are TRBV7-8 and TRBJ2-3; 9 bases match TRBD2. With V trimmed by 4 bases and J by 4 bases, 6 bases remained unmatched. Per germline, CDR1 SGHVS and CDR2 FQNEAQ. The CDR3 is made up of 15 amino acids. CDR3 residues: CASSSPSGIADTQYF. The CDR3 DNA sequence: TGTGCCAGCAGCTCGCCTAGCGGGATCGCAGATACGCAGTATTTT.

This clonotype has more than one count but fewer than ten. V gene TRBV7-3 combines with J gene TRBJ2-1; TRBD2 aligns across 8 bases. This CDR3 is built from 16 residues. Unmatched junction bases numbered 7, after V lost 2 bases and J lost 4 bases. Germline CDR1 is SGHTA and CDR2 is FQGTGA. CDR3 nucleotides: TGTGCCAGCAGCTTAGGAGGGACTAGGGGGTACAATGAGCAGTTCTTC. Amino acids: CASSLGGTRGYNEQFF.

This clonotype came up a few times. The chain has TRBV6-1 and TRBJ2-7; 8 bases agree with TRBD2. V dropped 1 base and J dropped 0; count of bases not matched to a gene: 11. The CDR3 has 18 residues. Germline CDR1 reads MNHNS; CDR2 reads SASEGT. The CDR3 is CASSEGRGRLAYSYEQYF. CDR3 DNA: TGTGCCAGCAGTGAAGGACGAGGAAGACTAGCGTACTCCTACGAGCAGTACTTC.

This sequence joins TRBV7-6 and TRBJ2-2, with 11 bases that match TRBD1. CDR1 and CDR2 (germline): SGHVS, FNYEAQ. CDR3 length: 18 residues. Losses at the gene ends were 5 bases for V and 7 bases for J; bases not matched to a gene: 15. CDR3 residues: CASSLRPFPGTGGGELFF. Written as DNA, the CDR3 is TGTGCCAGCAGCCTTAGACCCTTTCCCGGGACAGGGGGCGGGGAGCTGTTTTTT.

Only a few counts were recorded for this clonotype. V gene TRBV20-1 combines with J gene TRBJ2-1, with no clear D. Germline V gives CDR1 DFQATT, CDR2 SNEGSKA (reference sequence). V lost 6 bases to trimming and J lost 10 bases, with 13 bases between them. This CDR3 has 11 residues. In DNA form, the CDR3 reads TGCAGTGCAAAGATAGAAGGGGAGCAGTTCTTC. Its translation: CSAKIEGEQFF.

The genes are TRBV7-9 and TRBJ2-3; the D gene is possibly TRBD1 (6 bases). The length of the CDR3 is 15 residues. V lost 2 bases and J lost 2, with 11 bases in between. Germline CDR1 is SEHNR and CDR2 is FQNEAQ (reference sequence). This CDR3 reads CASSLRDTYTDTQYF. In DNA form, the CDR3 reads TGTGCCAGCAGCTTAAGGGACACTTACACAGATACGCAGTATTTT.

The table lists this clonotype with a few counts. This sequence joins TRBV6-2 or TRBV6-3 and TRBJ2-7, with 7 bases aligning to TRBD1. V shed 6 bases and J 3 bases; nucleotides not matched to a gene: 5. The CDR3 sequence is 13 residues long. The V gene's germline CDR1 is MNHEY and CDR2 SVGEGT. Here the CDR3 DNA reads TGTGCCAGCAGGGGGACAGAGCACTACGAGCAGTACTTC. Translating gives CASRGTEHYEQYF.

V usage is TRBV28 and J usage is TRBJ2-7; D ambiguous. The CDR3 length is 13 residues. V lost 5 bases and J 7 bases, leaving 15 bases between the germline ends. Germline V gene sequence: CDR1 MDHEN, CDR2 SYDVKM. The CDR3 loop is CASSLTVLGEQYF. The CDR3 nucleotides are TGTGCCAGCAGTCTCACGGTCCTAGGGGAGCAGTACTTC. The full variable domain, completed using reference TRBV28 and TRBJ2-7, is DVKVTQSSRYLVKRTGEKVFLECVQDMDHENMFWYRQDPGLGLRLIYFSYDVKMKEKGDIPEGYSVSREKKERFSLILESASTNQTSMYLCASSLTVLGEQYFGPGTRLTVT.

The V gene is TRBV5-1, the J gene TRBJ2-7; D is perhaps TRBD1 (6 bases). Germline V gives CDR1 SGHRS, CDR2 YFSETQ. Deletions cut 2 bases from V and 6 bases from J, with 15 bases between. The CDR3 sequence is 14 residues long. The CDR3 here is CASSFIGGFREQYF. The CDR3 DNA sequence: TGCGCCAGCAGCTTTATAGGGGGATTCCGCGAGCAGTACTTC.

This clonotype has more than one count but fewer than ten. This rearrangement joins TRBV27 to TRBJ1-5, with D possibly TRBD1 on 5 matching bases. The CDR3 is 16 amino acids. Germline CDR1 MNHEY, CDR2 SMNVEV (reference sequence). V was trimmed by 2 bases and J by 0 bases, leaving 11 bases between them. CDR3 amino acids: CASSLSSTDSNQPQHF. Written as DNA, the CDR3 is TGTGCCAGCAGTTTAAGTTCGACAGATAGCAATCAGCCCCAGCATTTT.

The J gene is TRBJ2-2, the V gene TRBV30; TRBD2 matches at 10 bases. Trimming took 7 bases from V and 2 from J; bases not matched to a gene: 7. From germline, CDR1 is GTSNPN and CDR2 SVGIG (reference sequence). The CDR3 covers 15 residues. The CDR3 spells CASGLAEINTGELFF. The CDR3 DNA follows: TGTGCCTCAGGACTAGCGGAAATTAACACCGGGGAGCTGTTTTTT.

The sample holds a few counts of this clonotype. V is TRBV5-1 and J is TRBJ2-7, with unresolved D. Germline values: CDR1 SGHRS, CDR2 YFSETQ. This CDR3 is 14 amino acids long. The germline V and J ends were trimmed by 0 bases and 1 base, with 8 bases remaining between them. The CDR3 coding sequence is TGCGCCAGCAGCTTGGATGTGCTTTCCTACGAGCAGTACTTC. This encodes CASSLDVLSYEQYF.

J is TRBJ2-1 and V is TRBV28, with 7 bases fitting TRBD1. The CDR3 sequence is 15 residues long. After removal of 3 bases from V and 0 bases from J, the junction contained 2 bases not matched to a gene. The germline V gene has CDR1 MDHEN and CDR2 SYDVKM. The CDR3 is CASSFTGVSYNEQFF. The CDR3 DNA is TGTGCCAGCAGTTTTACAGGGGTCTCCTACAATGAGCAGTTCTTC.